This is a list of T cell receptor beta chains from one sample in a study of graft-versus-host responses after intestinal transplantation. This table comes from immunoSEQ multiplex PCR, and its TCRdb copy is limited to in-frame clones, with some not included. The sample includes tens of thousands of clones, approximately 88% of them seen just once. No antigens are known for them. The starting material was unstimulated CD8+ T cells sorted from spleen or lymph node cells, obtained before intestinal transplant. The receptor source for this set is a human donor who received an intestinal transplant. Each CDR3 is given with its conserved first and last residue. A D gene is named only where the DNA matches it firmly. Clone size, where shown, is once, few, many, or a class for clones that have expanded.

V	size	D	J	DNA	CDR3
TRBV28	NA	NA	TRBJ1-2	TGTGCCAGCAGTAACCTAAATGGACAACAGGGCCGCTATGGCTACACCTTC	CASSNLNGQQGRYGYTF
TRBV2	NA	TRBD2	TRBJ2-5	TGTGCCAGCAGGAGTAGCGGGAGTTATCAAGAGACCCAGTACTTC	CASRSSGSYQETQYF
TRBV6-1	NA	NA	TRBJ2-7	TGTGCCAGCAGTGGCTTGGAGCCAACCTCGTACTACGAGCAGTACTTC	CASSGLEPTSYYEQYF
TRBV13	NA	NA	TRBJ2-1	TGTGCCAGCGAAGACCAGGGAGGTGAGCAGTTCTTC	CASEDQGGEQFF
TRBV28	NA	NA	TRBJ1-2	TGTGCCAGCACCCTGGGGGGGGCCAGGTATGGCTACACCTTC	CASTLGGARYGYTF
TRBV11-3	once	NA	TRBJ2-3	TGTGCCAGCTCTCGCCATGGGGCAGCGGATACGCAGTATTTT	CASSRHGAADTQYF
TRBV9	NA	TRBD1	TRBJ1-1	TGTGCCAGCAGCGTAGAGGGGACAGGGACCGAAGCTTTCTTT	CASSVEGTGTEAFF
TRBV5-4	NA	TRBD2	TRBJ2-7	TGTGCCAGCAGCTTGCGGGAGGGCCCCTCCGTCTACGAGCAGTACTTC	CASSLREGPSVYEQYF
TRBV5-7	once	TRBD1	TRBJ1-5	TGTGCCAGCAGCTATTGGACAGGGAATCAGCCCCAGCATTTT	CASSYWTGNQPQHF
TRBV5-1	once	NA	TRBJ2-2	TGCGCCAGCAGCTTATCCCTAAGAACCGGGGAGCTGTTTTTT	CASSLSLRTGELFF
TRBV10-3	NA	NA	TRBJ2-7	TGTGCCATCAGTCTTCCGGGACAAATCTACGAGCAGTACTTC	CAISLPGQIYEQYF
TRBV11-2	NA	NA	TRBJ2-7	TGTGCCAGCAGCCTCCTAGGCGAGCAGTACTTC	CASSLLGEQYF
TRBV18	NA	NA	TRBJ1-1	TGTGCCAGCTCACCTTACCCGACCCCTTCCGGGGCTGAAGCTTTCTTT	CASSPYPTPSGAEAFF
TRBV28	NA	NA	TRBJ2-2	TGTGCCAGCAGTTACCCTCGACAGATAAACACCGGGGAGCTGTTTTTT	CASSYPRQINTGELFF
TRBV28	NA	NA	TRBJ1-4	TGTGCCAGCAGTTTTGCACGCGGGACCGGGGATGAAAAACTGTTTTTT	CASSFARGTGDEKLFF
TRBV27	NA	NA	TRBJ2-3	TGTGCCAGCAGTTTGCAGGATACGCAGTATTTT	CASSLQDTQYF
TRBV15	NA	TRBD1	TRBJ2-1	TGTGCCACCAGCAGAGATTGGGGCCAGACAGGGTCAGTTTCCAATGAGCAGTTCTTC	CATSRDWGQTGSVSNEQFF
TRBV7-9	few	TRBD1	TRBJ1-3	TGTGCCAGCAGCCGTGACTATGACAGGGGCTCTGGAAACACCATATATTTT	CASSRDYDRGSGNTIYF
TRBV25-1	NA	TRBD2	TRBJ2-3	TGTGCCAGCAGTGCTCTAGCGGGAGCCACAGATACGCAGTATTTT	CASSALAGATDTQYF
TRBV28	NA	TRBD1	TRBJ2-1	TGTGCCAGCAGCTTAGGGACAGGGGGTAGGGATGAGCAGTTCTTC	CASSLGTGGRDEQFF
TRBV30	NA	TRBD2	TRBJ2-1	TGTGCCTGGAGTGTAATAGGACTAGCGGACTCCTACAATGAGCAGTTCTTC	CAWSVIGLADSYNEQFF
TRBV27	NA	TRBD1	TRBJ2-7	TGTGCCAGCAGTTCTCACAGGGGGAGCTACGAGCAGTACTTC	CASSSHRGSYEQYF
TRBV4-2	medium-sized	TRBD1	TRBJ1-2	TGTGCCAGCAGCCAAGGCACCGGGACAGGGTCTCATGGCTACACCTTC	CASSQGTGTGSHGYTF
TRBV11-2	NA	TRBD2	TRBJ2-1	TGTGCCAGCAGCTTAGAGGCGGGGGACCTCTCCTACAATGAGCAGTTCTTC	CASSLEAGDLSYNEQFF
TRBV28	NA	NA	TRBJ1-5	TGTGCCAGCAGTCTCCTCCTAAGGAGGCAGCCCCAGCATTTT	CASSLLLRRQPQHF
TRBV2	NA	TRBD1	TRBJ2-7	TGTGCCAGCAGTGAAAGGTTTCCCGGGGGACAGGACGAGCAGTACTTC	CASSERFPGGQDEQYF
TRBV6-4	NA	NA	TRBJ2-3	TGTGCCAGCAGTGAGGGGCTCACAGATACGCAGTATTTT	CASSEGLTDTQYF
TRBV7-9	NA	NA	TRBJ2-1	TGTGCCAGCAGTCCGGCGGGCAGGCACCGATACAATGAGCAGTTCTTC	CASSPAGRHRYNEQFF
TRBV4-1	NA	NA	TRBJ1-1	TGCGCCAGCAGCCCCCGACAAGCGAACACTGAAGCTTTCTTT	CASSPRQANTEAFF
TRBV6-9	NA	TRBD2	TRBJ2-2	TGTGCCAGCACTGAGGGACTAGCGGGAGGGACAACAGAGGACGGGGAGCTGTTTTTT	CASTEGLAGGTTEDGELFF
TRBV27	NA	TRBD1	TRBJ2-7	TGTGCCAGCAGTTACTCGACAGGGGCGGCCTACGAGCAGTACTTC	CASSYSTGAAYEQYF
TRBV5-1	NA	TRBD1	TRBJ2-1	TGCGCCAGCAGCTTGGGACAGGGTCTCAATGAGCAGTTCTTC	CASSLGQGLNEQFF
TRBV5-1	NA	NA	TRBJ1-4	TGCGCCAGCAGCTTGGTAGGGGGGGCTAATGAAAAACTGTTTTTT	CASSLVGGANEKLFF
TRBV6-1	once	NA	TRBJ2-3	TGTGCCAGCAGTGAAGCGGAAAGCGGGAGCACAGATACGCAGTATTTT	CASSEAESGSTDTQYF
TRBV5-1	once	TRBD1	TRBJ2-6	TGCGCCAGCAGCAACCGGGACAGGCACCTCTCTGGGGCCAACGTCCTGACTTTC	CASSNRDRHLSGANVLTF
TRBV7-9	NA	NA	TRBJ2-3	TGTGCCAGCAGCTTAGCCTGGACAGTGACGGGGACAGATACGCAGTATTTT	CASSLAWTVTGTDTQYF
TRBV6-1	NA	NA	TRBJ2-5	TGTGCCAGCAGTGAACATGGGACTGCCCAAGAGACCCAGTACTTC	CASSEHGTAQETQYF
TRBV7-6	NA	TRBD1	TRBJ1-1	TGTGCCAGCAGCCCCCCGACAGGGTTGGACACTGAAGCTTTCTTT	CASSPPTGLDTEAFF
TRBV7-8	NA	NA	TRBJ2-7	TGTGCCAGCAGCCCCTCCCCACCAGACACCTACGAGCAGTACTTC	CASSPSPPDTYEQYF
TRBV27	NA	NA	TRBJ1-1	TGTGCCAGCAGTTTATCGGAGGGTGAGACTGAAGCTTTCTTT	CASSLSEGETEAFF
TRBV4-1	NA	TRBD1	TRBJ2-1	TGCGCCAGCAGCCGGGACAGCTCCTACAATGAGCAGTTCTTC	CASSRDSSYNEQFF
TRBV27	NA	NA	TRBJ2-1	TGTGCCAGCAGTTTAGTGGTAGCGGACTACAATGAGCAGTTCTTC	CASSLVVADYNEQFF
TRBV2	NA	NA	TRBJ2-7	TGTGCCAGCAGTGAATTAGCAGAGTCCCTAAAGCCCTACGAGCAGTACTTC	CASSELAESLKPYEQYF
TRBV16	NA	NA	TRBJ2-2	TGTGCCAGCAGCCAAAATATCGGGGAGCTGTTTTTT	CASSQNIGELFF
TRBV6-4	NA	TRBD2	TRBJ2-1	TGTGCCAGCAGTGAGGTAGCGGGGTACCCGGATGAGCAGTTCTTC	CASSEVAGYPDEQFF
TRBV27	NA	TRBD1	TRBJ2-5	TGTGCCAGCAGTTTATCGGGACAGGGGCTTGGGGGAGAGCAGTACTTC	CASSLSGQGLGGEQYF
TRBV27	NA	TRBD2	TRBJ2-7	TGTGCCAGCAGTTTGAGGGTGCTAGCGGCAACCTACGAGCAGTACTTC	CASSLRVLAATYEQYF
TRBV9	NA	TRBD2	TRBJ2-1	TGTGCCAGCAGCGGGCCACTAGCGGGAGGGTACAATGAGCAGTTCTTC	CASSGPLAGGYNEQFF
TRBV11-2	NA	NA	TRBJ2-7	TGTGCCAGCCTCGGGGACGAGCAGTACTTC	CASLGDEQYF
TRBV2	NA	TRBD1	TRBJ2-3	TGTGCCAGCCTACAGGGGGCGCAGGGGGGAGGGTTGAGAGATACGCAGTATTTT	CASLQGAQGGGLRDTQYF
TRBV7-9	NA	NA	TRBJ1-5	TGTGCCAGCAGCTCCGTACGGGAGGGCAATCAGCCCCAGCATTTT	CASSSVREGNQPQHF
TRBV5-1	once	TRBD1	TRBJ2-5	TGCGCCAGCAGCTTGTTCGGCCGGACAGGGAATCAAGAGACCCAGTACTTC	CASSLFGRTGNQETQYF
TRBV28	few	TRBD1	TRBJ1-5	TGTGCCAGCAGCGACGGGACAGCAAATCAGCCCCAGCATTTT	CASSDGTANQPQHF
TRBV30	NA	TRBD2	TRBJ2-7	TGTGCCTGGAGCTCGGGGGGGTTGTACGAGCAGTACTTC	CAWSSGGLYEQYF
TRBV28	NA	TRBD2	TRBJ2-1	TGTGCCAGCAGTTCCGAACCGATCGGACTAGCCACTCCGCTGTTAGGGTTCTTC	CASSSEPIGLATPLLGFF
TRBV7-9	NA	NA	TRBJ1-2	TGTGCCAGCAGCTTAAGACGGAGGAAATGGCGTGGCTACACCTTC	CASSLRRRKWRGYTF
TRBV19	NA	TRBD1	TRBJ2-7	TGTGCCAGTAGTTCTTACAGGGGACCCTACGAGCAGTACTTC	CASSSYRGPYEQYF
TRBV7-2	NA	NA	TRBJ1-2	TGTGCCAGCAGCTCGGTCGTGGGGGGGAACAGATACTATGGCTACACCTTC	CASSSVVGGNRYYGYTF
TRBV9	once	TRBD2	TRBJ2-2	TGTGCCAGCAGCGTTCCCGGGACGACTAGCGGGAGGCAGAACACCGGGGAGCTGTTTTTT	CASSVPGTTSGRQNTGELFF